Sequencing of this T cell receptor beta chain was carried out in a study of Ad26.COV2.S vaccination and SARS-CoV-2 variants (dated by TCRdb to about 2021). Study-level background: Vaccine-arm donors were drawn from COV1001, a multicentre, randomized, double-blind, placebo-controlled phase I-IIa trial of Ad26.COV2.S in healthy adults. Investigators remained blinded to trial group allocation during experiments and outcome assessment. Participants in the trial were split at random into five groups of five each, receiving low-dose or high-dose Ad26.COV2.S once or twice, or else placebo on both occasions. A total of 32 samples were included in the TCR-sequenced set, comprising around 19 Ad26.COV2.S vaccine recipients, 5 placebo recipients and 8 SARS-CoV-2 convalescent individuals. Ad26.COV2.S was administered intramuscularly at 5 x 10^10 or 1 x 10^11 viral particles, either as a single shot or as two shots given 56 days apart. Sequencing of the TCRbeta repertoire served to evaluate the specificity and breadth of SARS-CoV-2-reactive T cell receptors following Ad26.COV2.S vaccination.

The sample's treatment or condition label, in plain terms: roughly 18 received Ad26.COV2.S at low or high dose, single or two shots; five or six received placebo; per-sample allocation not given. For vaccine and placebo recipients, the sequenced repertoires came from samples collected on day 63 after the first injection. Between 29 July and 7 August 2020, Cohort 1b enrolled 20 to 30 adults aged 18-55 years at one site in Boston, USA. Ad26.COV2.S consisted of a replication-incompetent adenovirus type 26 vector by which a prefusion-stabilized SARS-CoV-2 spike protein from the original Wuhan strain was expressed. The immunoSEQ Assay was used to sequence TCRbeta CDR3 regions. After extraction, genomic DNA underwent amplification by bias-controlled multiplex PCR, followed by high-throughput sequencing. The published analysis was carried out like this. To quantify the absolute abundance of each unique TCRbeta CDR3 region, sequences were collapsed and filtered. Usable DNA was measured by amplifying reference genes present in all nucleated cells, and TCRbeta template counts were normalized to that usable DNA to estimate T cell fraction. Repertoire TCRs were annotated as SARS-CoV-2-specific by exact matching of V gene, CDR3 amino acid sequence and J gene to a known reactive TCR set. The reference SARS-CoV-2 TCR set was derived from MIRA and filtered for enrichment in COVID-19-positive ImmuneCODE repertoires, a step that removed public or cross-reactive TCRs. Using the MIRA antigens, annotated TCRs were further analysed by specific ORF or by position within an ORF. Breadth was defined as the number of annotated unique rearrangements divided by the total number of unique productive rearrangements, and depth was defined as the summed frequency of the annotated unique rearrangements. Group comparisons of TCR breadth used two-sided Wilcoxon rank-sum tests. What TCRdb holds here is the immuneACCESS table cut down to in-frame rearrangements. Part of the clones is not present; checked against another copy, under half of the missing clones reflect an unresolved V gene, and the others are unexplained. That table is the source of V, J and clone size, and D and trimming were worked out from the DNA. This sample comprises around 400,000 clones, 80% to 90% of them detected only once. In total, the top ten clones hold about 7.4% of the sample.

Overall study results and their limits: The study was not powered to compare responses between vaccine doses or regimens. Vaccine and placebo recipients had comparable non-spike TCR breadth, which fits with the vaccine containing only spike. After vaccination, spike-specific CD8+ and CD4+ T cell responses were reported to show substantial breadth. The authors noted that total T cell responses may have been underestimated by the TCR breadth and depth analyses. Ad26.COV2.S recipients had higher spike-specific TCR breadth than placebo recipients (P = 0.0014).

Regarding this clone: Its recognized antigen is unknown. No base qualities exist here, and no much larger clone lies one base off it.

The CDR3 runs 14 amino acids, cysteine and phenylalanine included. Here the CDR3 DNA is all that survives: 42 bases in frame from base 1. V was cut back by 4 bases and J by 0 bases, leaving a gap of 10 bases between them. CDR1 and CDR2 are drawn from the germline V gene: SGHRS, YFSETQ. The sequence derives from a person between 18 and 65 years old who received the Ad26.COV2.S COVID-19 vaccine or a placebo. The V and J genes are TRBV5-1 and TRBJ1-2; TRBD1 might be the D gene, on 5 matching bases. The sample in question was peripheral blood, obtained in a trial of Ad26.COV2.S vaccine versus placebo. The CDR3 region has the sequence CASSPQGPNYGYTF. The DNA sequence is as follows: TGCGCCAGCAGCCCCCAGGGTCCTAACTATGGCTACACCTTC.